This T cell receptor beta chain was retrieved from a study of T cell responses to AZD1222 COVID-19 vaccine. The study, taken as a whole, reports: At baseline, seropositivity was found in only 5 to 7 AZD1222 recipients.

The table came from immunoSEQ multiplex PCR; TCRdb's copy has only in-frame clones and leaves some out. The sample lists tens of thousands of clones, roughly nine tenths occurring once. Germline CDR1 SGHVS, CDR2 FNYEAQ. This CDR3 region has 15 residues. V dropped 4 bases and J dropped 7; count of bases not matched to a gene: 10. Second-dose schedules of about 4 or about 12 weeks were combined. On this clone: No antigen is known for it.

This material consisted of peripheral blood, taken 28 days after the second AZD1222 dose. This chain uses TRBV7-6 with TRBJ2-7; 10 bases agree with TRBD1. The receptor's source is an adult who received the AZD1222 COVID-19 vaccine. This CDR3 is CASSWTGGNQGEQYF. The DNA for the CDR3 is TGTGCCAGCAGCTGGACAGGGGGTAATCAGGGGGAGCAGTACTTC.